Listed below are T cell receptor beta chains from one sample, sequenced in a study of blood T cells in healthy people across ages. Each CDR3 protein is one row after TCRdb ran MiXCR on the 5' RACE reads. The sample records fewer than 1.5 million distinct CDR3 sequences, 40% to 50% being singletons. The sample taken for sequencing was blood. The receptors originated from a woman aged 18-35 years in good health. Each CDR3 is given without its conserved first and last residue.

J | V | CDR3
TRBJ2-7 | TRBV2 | ASSEEEGPLYEQY
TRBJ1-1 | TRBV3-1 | ASSQDLVGGTEAF
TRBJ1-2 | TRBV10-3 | AIKSQTGSGYT
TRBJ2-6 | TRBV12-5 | ASGFDLAGGGANVLT
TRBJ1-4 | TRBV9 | ASSVDVGGFEKLF
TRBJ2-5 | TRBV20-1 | SGSREGGRVLLNPSEQY
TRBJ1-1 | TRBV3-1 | ASSQNGGYYEAF
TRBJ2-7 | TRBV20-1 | SAPQVSYEQY
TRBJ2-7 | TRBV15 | ATSRDRNSWYYEQY
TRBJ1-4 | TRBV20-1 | NALGGQDATNEKLF
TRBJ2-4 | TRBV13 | ASSMRLAGGLSNEQY
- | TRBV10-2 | ASSESLAGKKTQY
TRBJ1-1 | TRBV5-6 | ASSAGTGGGLRTEAF
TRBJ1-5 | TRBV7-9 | ASSSMGSSNQPQH
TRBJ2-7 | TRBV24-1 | ATSDLAGGSYEQY